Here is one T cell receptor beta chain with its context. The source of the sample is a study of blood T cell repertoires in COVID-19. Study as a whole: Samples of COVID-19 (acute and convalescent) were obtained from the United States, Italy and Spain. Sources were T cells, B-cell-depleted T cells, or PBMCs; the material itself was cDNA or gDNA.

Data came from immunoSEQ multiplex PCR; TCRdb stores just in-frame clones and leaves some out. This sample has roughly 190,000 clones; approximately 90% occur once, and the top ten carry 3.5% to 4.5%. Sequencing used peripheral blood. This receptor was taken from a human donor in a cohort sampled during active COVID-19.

The CDR3 bases are TGTGCCAGCAGTCTCGGGACAGGCGGCTACACCTTC. It codes for CASSLGTGGYTF. This chain joins TRBV12-3 or TRBV12-4 and TRBJ1-2, with 8 nucleotides matching TRBD1. Germline trimming cut 5 bases from V and 8 bases from J; bases unmatched to any gene: 4. The CDR3 runs to 12 residues.